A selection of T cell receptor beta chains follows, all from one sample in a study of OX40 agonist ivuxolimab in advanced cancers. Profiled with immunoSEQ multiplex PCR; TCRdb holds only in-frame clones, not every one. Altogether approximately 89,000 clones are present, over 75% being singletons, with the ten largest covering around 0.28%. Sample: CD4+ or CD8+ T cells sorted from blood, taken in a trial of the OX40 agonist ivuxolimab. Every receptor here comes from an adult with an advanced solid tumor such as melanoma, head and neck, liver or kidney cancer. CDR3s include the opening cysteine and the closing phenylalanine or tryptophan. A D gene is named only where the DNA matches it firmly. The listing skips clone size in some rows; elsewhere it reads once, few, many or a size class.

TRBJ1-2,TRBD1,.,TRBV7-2,TGTGCCAGCAGCTTAGTGGGGACAGAGGTTAACTATGGCTACACCTTC,CASSLVGTEVNYGYTF
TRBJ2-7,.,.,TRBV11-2,TGTGCCAGCAGCTTAGGGACGGCCTACTACGAGCAGTACTTC,CASSLGTAYYEQYF
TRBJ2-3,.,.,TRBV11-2,TGTGCCAGCAGCTTATCAAACGGATTCACAGATACGCAGTATTTT,CASSLSNGFTDTQYF
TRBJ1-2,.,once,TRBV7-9,TGTGCCAGCAGCTTAGGGCCCGGGTTGGGCTATGGCTACACCTTC,CASSLGPGLGYGYTF
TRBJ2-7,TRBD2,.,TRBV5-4,TGTGCCAGCAGCACCGTAGCGGGGGTCAGCGAGCAGTACTTC,CASSTVAGVSEQYF
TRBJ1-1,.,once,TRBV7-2,TGTGCCAGCAGCTTAGATTGGGATGAAGCTTTCTTT,CASSLDWDEAFF
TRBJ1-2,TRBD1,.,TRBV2,TGTGCCAGCAGTGACGGAGGGGGCGCGAACTATGGCTACACCTTC,CASSDGGGANYGYTF
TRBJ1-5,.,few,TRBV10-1,TGCGCCAGCAGTGATGTTGATCAGCCCCAGCATTTT,CASSDVDQPQHF
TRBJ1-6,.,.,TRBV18,TGTGCCAGCTCACCCCTACATCTGAGCTCCTATAATTCACCCCTCCACTTT,CASSPLHLSSYNSPLHF
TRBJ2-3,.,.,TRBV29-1,TGCAGCGTTTTGAGGACAGATACGCAGTATTTT,CSVLRTDTQYF
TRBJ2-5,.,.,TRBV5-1,TGCGCCAGCAGCTTGGCCGGAGGACAAGAGACCCAGTACTTC,CASSLAGGQETQYF
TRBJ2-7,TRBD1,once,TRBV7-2,TGTGCCAGCAGCTTAGTATGGGACAGGAGTGCCTACGAGCAGTACTTC,CASSLVWDRSAYEQYF
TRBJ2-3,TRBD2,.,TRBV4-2,TGTGCCAGCAGCCAGGAGCGGGGGTCCGCCGGAGATACGCAGTATTTT,CASSQERGSAGDTQYF
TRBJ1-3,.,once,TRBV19,TGTGCCAGTAGTAACCCCATGATCTCTGGAAACACCATATATTTT,CASSNPMISGNTIYF
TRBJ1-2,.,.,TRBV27,TGTGCCAGCAGCCCCGACCTCAGGCCTAGGGGGTATGGCTACACCTTC,CASSPDLRPRGYGYTF
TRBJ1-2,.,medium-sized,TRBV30,TGTGCCTGGGGAAGAGACAGGCCTTATGGCTACACCTTC,CAWGRDRPYGYTF
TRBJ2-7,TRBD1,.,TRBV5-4,TGTGCCAGCAGCTTACCGGGACAGGGGGCGTACGAGCAGTACTTC,CASSLPGQGAYEQYF
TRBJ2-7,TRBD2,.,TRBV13,TGTGCCAGCAGCCGTCGGGGGGTCGGATTCTACGAGCAGTACTTC,CASSRRGVGFYEQYF
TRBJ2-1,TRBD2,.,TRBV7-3,TGTGCCAGCAGCTTAAACCCCGCTAGCGGGGAGCAGTTCTTC,CASSLNPASGEQFF
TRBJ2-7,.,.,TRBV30,TGTGCCTGGAGTGGGGGCAGGGGCTACGAGCAGTACTTC,CAWSGGRGYEQYF
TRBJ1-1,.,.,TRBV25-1,TGTGCCAGCAGTGAATGGGGGCTCATACAGAGAATCTTT,CASSEWGLIQRIF
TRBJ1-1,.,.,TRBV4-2,TGTGCCAGCAGCCAAGAGAGGCAGGGTTTTTCGAACACTGAAGCTTTCTTT,CASSQERQGFSNTEAFF
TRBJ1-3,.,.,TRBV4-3,TGCGCCAGCAGCCGGGGAAGCTCTGGAAACACCATATATTTT,CASSRGSSGNTIYF
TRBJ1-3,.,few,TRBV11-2,TGTGCCAGCAGCTCATTCAGGGGACCCTCTGGAAACACCATATATTTT,CASSSFRGPSGNTIYF
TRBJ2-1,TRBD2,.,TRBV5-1,TGCGCCAGCAGCCCTCGGACTAGCGGGGGGGGTGAGCAGTTCTTC,CASSPRTSGGGEQFF